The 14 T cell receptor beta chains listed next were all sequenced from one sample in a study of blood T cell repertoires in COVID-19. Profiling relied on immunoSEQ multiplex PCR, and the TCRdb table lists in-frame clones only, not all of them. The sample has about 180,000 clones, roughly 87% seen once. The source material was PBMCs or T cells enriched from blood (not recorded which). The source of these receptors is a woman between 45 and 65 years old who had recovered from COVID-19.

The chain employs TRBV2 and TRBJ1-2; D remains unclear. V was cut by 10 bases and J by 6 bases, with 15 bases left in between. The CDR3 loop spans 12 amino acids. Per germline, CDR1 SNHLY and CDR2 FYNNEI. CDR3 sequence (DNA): TGTGCCACCGACGGAGACGTAGATGGCTACACCTTC. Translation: CATDGDVDGYTF.

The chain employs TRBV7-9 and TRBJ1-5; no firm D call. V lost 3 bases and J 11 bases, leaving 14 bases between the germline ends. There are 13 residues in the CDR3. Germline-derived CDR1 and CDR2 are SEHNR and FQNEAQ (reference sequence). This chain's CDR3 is CASSFELGSAQHF. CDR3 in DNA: TGTGCCAGCAGCTTTGAGTTGGGCTCGGCCCAGCATTTT.

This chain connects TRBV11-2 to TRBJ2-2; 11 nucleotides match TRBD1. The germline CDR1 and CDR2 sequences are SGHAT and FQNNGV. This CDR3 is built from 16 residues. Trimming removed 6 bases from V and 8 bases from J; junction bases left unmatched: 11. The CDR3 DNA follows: TGTGCCAGCAGTCCCGGCCCAGGACAGGGGGCAGGGGAGCTGTTTTTT. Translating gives CASSPGPGQGAGELFF.

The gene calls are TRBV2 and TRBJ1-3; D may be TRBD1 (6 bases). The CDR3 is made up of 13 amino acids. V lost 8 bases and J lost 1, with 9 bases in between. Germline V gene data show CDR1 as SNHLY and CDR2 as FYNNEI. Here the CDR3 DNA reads TGTGCCAGCCAGGGACATTCTGGAAACACCATATATTTT. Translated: CASQGHSGNTIYF.

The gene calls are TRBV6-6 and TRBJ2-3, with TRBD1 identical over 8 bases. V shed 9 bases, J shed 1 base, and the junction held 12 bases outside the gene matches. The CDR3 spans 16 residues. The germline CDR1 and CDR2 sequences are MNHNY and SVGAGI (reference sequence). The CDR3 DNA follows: TGTGCCAGTTCCCTCCCAGGGGGCGCCCGCACAGATACGCAGTATTTT. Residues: CASSLPGGARTDTQYF.

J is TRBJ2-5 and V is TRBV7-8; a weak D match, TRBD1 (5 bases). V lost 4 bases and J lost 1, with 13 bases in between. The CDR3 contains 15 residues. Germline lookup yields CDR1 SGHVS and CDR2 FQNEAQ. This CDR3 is CASSSNARAQETQYF. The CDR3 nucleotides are TGTGCCAGCAGCTCAAACGCCAGGGCCCAAGAGACCCAGTACTTC. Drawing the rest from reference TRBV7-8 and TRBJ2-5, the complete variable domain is GAGVSQSPRYKVAKRGQDVALRCDPISGHVSLFWYQQALGQGPEFLTYFQNEAQLDKSGLPSDRFFAERPEGSVSTLKIQRTQQEDSAVYLCASSSNARAQETQYFGPGTRLLVL.

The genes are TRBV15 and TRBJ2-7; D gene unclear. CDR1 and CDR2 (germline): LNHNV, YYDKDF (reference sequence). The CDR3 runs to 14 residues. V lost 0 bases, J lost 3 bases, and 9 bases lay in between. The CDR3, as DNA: TGTGCCACCAGCAGAGAAGGCGGAAGCTACGAGCAGTACTTC. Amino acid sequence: CATSREGGSYEQYF.

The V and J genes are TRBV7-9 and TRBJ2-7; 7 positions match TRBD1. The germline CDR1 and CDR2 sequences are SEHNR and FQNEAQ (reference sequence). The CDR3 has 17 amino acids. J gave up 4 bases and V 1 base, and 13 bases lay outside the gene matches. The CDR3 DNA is TGTGCCAGCAGCTTAGATAGGTCGCCAGGGGGAGCTTACGAGCAGTACTTC. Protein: CASSLDRSPGGAYEQYF.

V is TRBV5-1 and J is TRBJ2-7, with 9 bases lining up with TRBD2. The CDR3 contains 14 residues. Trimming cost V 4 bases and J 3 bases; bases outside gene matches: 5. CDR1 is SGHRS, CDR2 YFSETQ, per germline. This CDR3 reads CASSPGLAIYEQYF. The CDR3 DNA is TGCGCCAGCAGCCCGGGACTAGCAATCTACGAGCAGTACTTC.

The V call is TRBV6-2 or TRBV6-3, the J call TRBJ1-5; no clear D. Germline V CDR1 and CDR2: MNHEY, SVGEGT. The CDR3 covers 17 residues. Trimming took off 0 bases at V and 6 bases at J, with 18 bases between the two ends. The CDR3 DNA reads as TGTGCCAGCAGTTACTCGAGCGGCAGTGGTGGAACTCAGCCCCAGCATTTT. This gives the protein CASSYSSGSGGTQPQHF.

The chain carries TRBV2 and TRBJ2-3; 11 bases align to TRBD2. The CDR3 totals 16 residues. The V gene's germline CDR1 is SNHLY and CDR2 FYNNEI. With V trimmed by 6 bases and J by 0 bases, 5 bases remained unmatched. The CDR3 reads CASRGLAERSTDTQYF. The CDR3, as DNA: TGTGCCAGCAGGGGACTAGCGGAGCGGAGCACAGATACGCAGTATTTT.

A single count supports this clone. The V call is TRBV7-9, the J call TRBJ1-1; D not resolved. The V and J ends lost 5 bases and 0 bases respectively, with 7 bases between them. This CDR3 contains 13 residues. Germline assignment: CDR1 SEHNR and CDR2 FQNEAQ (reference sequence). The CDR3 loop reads CASSIRLNTEAFF. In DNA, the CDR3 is TGTGCCAGCAGCATCAGGTTGAACACTGAAGCTTTCTTT. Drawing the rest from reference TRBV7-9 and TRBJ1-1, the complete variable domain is DTGVSQNPRHKITKRGQNVTFRCDPISEHNRLYWYRQTLGQGPEFLTYFQNEAQLEKSRLLSDRFSAERPKGSFSTLEIQRTEQGDSAMYLCASSIRLNTEAFFGQGTRLTVV.

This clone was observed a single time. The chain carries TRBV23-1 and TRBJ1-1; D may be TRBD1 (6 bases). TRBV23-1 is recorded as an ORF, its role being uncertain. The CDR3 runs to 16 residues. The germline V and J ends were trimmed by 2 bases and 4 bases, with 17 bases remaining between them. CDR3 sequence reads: CASSQIGGHDFTEAFF. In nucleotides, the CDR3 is TGCGCCAGCAGTCAAATTGGGGGACACGATTTCACTGAAGCTTTCTTT.

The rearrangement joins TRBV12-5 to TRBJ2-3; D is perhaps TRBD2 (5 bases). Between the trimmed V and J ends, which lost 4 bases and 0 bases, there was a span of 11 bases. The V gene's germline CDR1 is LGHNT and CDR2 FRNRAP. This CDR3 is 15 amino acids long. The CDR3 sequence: CASGSAGLSTDTQYF. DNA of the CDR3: TGTGCTAGTGGTTCCGCGGGTCTTAGCACAGATACGCAGTATTTT.